Given below is one T cell receptor (beta chain) in context. Its cognate antigen is unknown. The source of the sample is a study of T cells in Graves' hyperthyroidism and ophthalmopathy. General observations from the study: Median prediction lead before ophthalmopathy onset was about 6.5 months with the model.

Amplification targeted TCR beta CDR3 regions from RNA transcripts. First-round RT-PCR with HTBI primers amplified the TCR CDR3 region. From the multiplex PCR reads, TCRdb called clonotypes with MiXCR, one entry per CDR3 protein. The sample holds about 360,000 distinct CDR3 sequences, about 18% seen once. The CDR3 runs 18 residues. Unmatched junction bases numbered 9, after V lost 6 bases and J lost 0 bases. Per germline, CDR1 LNHDA and CDR2 SQIVND (reference sequence). Sequencing input: blood. This receptor was identified in a woman younger than 30 with Graves' hyperthyroidism. The chain employs TRBV19 and TRBJ2-2, with 11 positions matching TRBD2. The CDR3 sequence is CASSPAGLAGPNTGELFF. The CDR3 DNA is TGTGCCAGTAGCCCAGCAGGACTAGCGGGTCCGAACACCGGGGAGCTGTTTTTT.